This paragraph covers one TCR beta chain sequence. The sample comes from a study of blood T cell repertoires in COVID-19. The CDR3 is 14 amino acids. The V end lost 0 bases, the J end lost 0 bases, and 3 bases lay between the germline ends. The V gene's germline CDR1 is WNHNN and CDR2 SYGVQD (reference sequence). Assay used: immunoSEQ multiplex PCR; TCRdb lists only in-frame clones, some missing. The sample comprises about 6,800 clones, 80% to 90% of which are singletons, and about a sixth rests with the top ten. The receptor was derived from a human donor in a cohort sampled during active COVID-19. J is TRBJ1-3 and V is TRBV10-1; D not resolved. Material for sequencing was peripheral blood. The CDR3 nucleotides are TGCGCCAGCAGTGAGTCCAACTCTGGAAACACCATATATTTT. It yields the protein CASSESNSGNTIYF.